The 14 T cell receptor beta chains below were found in one sample sequenced in a study of identical twins (TCRdb year 2016). Libraries came from 5' RACE. TCRdb names Illumina HiSeq 2000 as the instrument used. The public sequencing data were trimmed at Q25 with fastp and processed into clonotypes with MiXCR by TCRdb, which kept only in-frame beta chains. All rows with the same CDR3 protein become a single entry with the most common DNA and genes. The sample has 450,000 to 650,000 distinct CDR3 sequences on record, nearly 10% of them singletons. Clones ranked in the top ten supply around 3.1% of the sample. In addition, the sample was reused for a study of yellow fever vaccine responses in identical twins.

The sample taken for sequencing was PBMCs. The source of these receptors is a woman between 18 and 29 years old in good health.

V and J are TRBV4-3 and TRBJ2-1; D not certain. The CDR3 has 15 amino acids. Germline CDR1 reads LGHNA; CDR2 reads YSLEER. V lost 5 bases and J 7 bases, leaving 18 bases between the germline ends. CDR3 sequence: CASSSKMSEWNEQFF. The CDR3 bases are TGCGCCAGCAGCTCCAAGATGTCGGAGTGGAATGAGCAGTTCTTC.

This clonotype came up a few times. The J gene is TRBJ2-1, the V gene TRBV10-3, with 9 bases aligning to TRBD2. This CDR3 contains 15 residues. Losses at the gene ends were 10 bases for V and 0 bases for J; bases not matched to a gene: 7. Germline V gene data show CDR1 as ENHRY and CDR2 as SYGVKD. The CDR3 reads CATYDSGSSYNEQFF. The CDR3 DNA follows: TGTGCCACCTACGATAGCGGGAGCTCCTACAATGAGCAGTTCTTC.

Many counts were recorded for this clonotype. The chain uses TRBV12-3 or TRBV12-4 and TRBJ2-1, with 14 bases aligning to TRBD2. The CDR3 is 17 residues long. V lost 4 bases, J lost 4 bases, and 6 bases stayed unmatched. CDR3 DNA: TGTGCCAGCAGTTCCGGGACTAGCGGGGGATCGTACAATGAGCAGTTCTTC. Translated: CASSSGTSGGSYNEQFF.

This clonotype was seen repeatedly, ten times or more. V gene TRBV7-9 combines with J gene TRBJ2-1; 7 nucleotides match TRBD2. From germline, CDR1 is SEHNR and CDR2 FQNEAQ (reference sequence). V lost 2 bases and J lost 8; bases outside the gene matches: 6. CDR3 length: 14 residues. The CDR3: CASSLFREVDEQFF. The CDR3, as DNA: TGTGCCAGCAGCTTATTTCGGGAGGTTGATGAGCAGTTCTTC.

The table lists this clonotype with a few counts. V gene TRBV11-2 combines with J gene TRBJ1-1; no firm D call. V was cut by 6 bases and J by 7 bases, with 18 bases left in between. Germline V gene sequence: CDR1 SGHAT, CDR2 FQNNGV. The length of the CDR3 is 14 residues. CDR3 DNA sequence: TGTGCCAGCAGTTACGGTCCAACGGCCGTTGAAGCTTTCTTT. It codes for CASSYGPTAVEAFF.

This clonotype was detected a few times. This sequence joins TRBV10-3 and TRBJ2-3; the match to TRBD2 covers 12 bases. V dropped 0 bases and J dropped 5; count of bases not matched to a gene: 9. Germline V gene sequence: CDR1 ENHRY, CDR2 SYGVKD. CDR3 length: 18 amino acids. This CDR3 reads CAISESNLAGGPKDTQYF. CDR3 bases: TGTGCCATCAGTGAGTCGAACCTAGCGGGAGGGCCCAAAGATACGCAGTATTTT.

This clonotype was counted a few times. V is TRBV29-1 and J is TRBJ1-1, with 7 bases fitting TRBD1. Losses at the gene ends were 5 bases for V and 5 bases for J; bases not matched to a gene: 11. Per germline, CDR1 SQVTM and CDR2 ANQGSEA. The CDR3 runs to 14 residues. The CDR3 loop reads CSVTPPGGWTEAFF. CDR3 DNA sequence: TGCAGCGTTACCCCCCCAGGGGGATGGACTGAAGCTTTCTTT.

With regard to this clonotype: The conserved phenylalanine or tryptophan is not found at the CDR3 terminus, so this likely reflects a read error. The chain couples TRBV5-1 to TRBJ2-1; no reliable D call. Germline V gives CDR1 SGHRS, CDR2 YFSETQ. This CDR3 comprises 15 residues. Deletions cut 7 bases from V and 9 bases from J, with 23 bases between. For the CDR3, the DNA is TGCGCCAGCGGCCAGGTCACCGTCGGGTCTGGTGAGCAGTTCCTC. Amino acid sequence: CASGQVTVGSGEQFL.

V and J are TRBV5-5 and TRBJ2-7; 8 positions agree with TRBD1. The germline CDR1 and CDR2 sequences are SGHKS and YYEKEE (reference sequence). This CDR3 contains 14 residues. V lost 4 bases to trimming and J lost 5 bases; unmatched junction nucleotides: 8. This chain's CDR3 is CASSPFRTGNEQYF. In DNA, the CDR3 is TGTGCCAGCAGCCCGTTCCGGACAGGGAACGAGCAGTACTTC. The full variable domain, with the rest looked up from reference TRBV5-5 and TRBJ2-7, is DAGVTQSPTHLIKTRGQQVTLRCSPISGHKSVSWYQQVLGQGPQFIFQYYEKEERGRGNFPDRFSARQFPNYSSELNVNALLLGDSALYLCASSPFRTGNEQYFGPGTRLTVT.

This clonotype was seen ten or more times. The genes are TRBV7-2 and TRBJ2-1; D tentatively reads TRBD1 or TRBD2 (5 bases each). The CDR3 is made up of 16 amino acids. Per the germline V gene, CDR1 is SGHTA and CDR2 is FQGNSA. V was shortened by 2 bases and J by 0 bases, with 11 bases between the two germline ends. The chain's CDR3 is CASSLQGPSSYNEQFF. As DNA, the CDR3 is TGTGCCAGCAGCTTACAGGGACCGAGCTCCTACAATGAGCAGTTCTTC. Full variable domain (remainder filled in from reference TRBV7-2 and TRBJ2-1): GAGVSQSPSNKVTEKGKDVELRCDPISGHTALYWYRQSLGQGLEFLIYFQGNSAPDKSGLPSDRFSAERTGGSVSTLTIQRTQQEDSAVYLCASSLQGPSSYNEQFFGPGTRLTVL.

This clonotype was recorded many times. The chain has TRBV29-1 and TRBJ2-2; D may correspond to TRBD1 or TRBD2 (6 bases each). V dropped 7 bases and J dropped 4 bases, with 19 bases sitting between them. Germline V gene lookup returns CDR1 SQVTM and CDR2 ANQGSEA. There are 15 residues in the CDR3. CDR3 amino acids: CSALEKGGITGELFF. CDR3 DNA sequence: TGCAGCGCACTGGAAAAGGGGGGTATCACCGGGGAGCTGTTTTTT.

This clonotype was seen ten or more times. The chain combines TRBV4-2 with TRBJ2-7, with D perhaps being TRBD1 or TRBD2 (5 bases each). Germline loops: CDR1 LGHNA, CDR2 YNFKEQ. V was trimmed by 2 bases and J by 4 bases, leaving 15 bases between them. This CDR3 is 15 amino acids long. The CDR3 nucleotides are TGTGCCAGCAGCCAAACGGGGCAGGCTGGGTACGAGCAGTACTTC. Protein product: CASSQTGQAGYEQYF.

This chain uses TRBV12-3 or TRBV12-4 with TRBJ2-7, with D possibly being TRBD1 (6 bases). V lost 5 bases and J lost 1, with 18 bases in between. The CDR3 is made up of 16 amino acids. CDR3 nucleotides: TGTGCCAGCAGTCTTTACTTGACAGGATCTTCCTACGAGCAGTACTTC. As protein: CASSLYLTGSSYEQYF.

This clonotype was seen a handful of times. In nucleotides, the CDR3 is TGTGCCAGCAGTTTAGTCAGGGGGTTGACAGAGACCCAGTACTTC. As protein: CASSLVRGLTETQYF. The gene calls are TRBV12-3 or TRBV12-4 and TRBJ2-5; 7 positions agree with TRBD1. J gave up 4 bases and V 1 base, and 6 bases lay outside the gene matches. The CDR3 covers 15 residues.